The 13 T cell receptor beta chains below were found in one sample sequenced in a study of OX40 agonist ivuxolimab in advanced cancers. Some clones are missing from TCRdb's copy, which holds only in-frame ones; the method was immunoSEQ multiplex PCR. Of around 60,000 clones in the sample, 80% to 90% were seen once. The sample in question was CD4+ or CD8+ T cells sorted from blood, obtained in a trial of the OX40 agonist ivuxolimab. The receptors were sampled from an adult with an advanced solid tumor such as melanoma, head and neck, liver or kidney cancer.

V and J are TRBV2 and TRBJ2-7; the match to TRBD1 covers 7 bases. The CDR3 consists of 13 residues. V was pared by 4 bases and J by 4 bases, with 4 bases of the junction left unmatched. CDR1 is SNHLY and CDR2 is FYNNEI in the germline V gene. The CDR3 bases are TGTGCCAGCAGTGTACAGGGGCCATACGAGCAGTACTTC. This encodes CASSVQGPYEQYF. Filled out from reference TRBV2 and TRBJ2-7, the complete variable domain reads EPEVTQTPSHQVTQMGQEVILRCVPISNHLYFYWYRQILGQKVEFLVSFYNNEISEKSEIFDDQFSVERPDGSNFTLKIRSTKLEDSAMYFCASSVQGPYEQYFGPGTRLTVT.

This clone rates as medium-sized. The rearrangement joins TRBV10-3 to TRBJ1-2; 8 nucleotides match TRBD1. Germline CDR1 ENHRY, CDR2 SYGVKD. This CDR3 contains 14 residues. With 6 bases clipped from V and 7 bases from J, the junction kept 10 bases outside the gene matches. The CDR3 is CAIREDRDAAGYTF. CDR3 coding DNA: TGTGCCATCAGAGAGGACAGGGATGCGGCTGGCTACACCTTC.

The chain uses TRBV4-2 and TRBJ1-2, with 12 bases matching TRBD1. Germline values: CDR1 LGHNA, CDR2 YNFKEQ. The CDR3 sequence is 16 residues long. With 5 bases clipped from V and 3 bases from J, the junction kept 7 bases outside the gene matches. CDR3 sequence reads: CASSKKGTGGDYGYTF. For the CDR3, the DNA is TGTGCCAGCAGCAAGAAAGGGACAGGGGGCGACTATGGCTACACCTTC.

CDR3 coding DNA: TGTGCCAGCAGCTTCTCGAGGGGGGGTAGGGAGACCCAGTACTTC. It codes for CASSFSRGGRETQYF. This rearrangement joins TRBV11-3 to TRBJ2-5, with D possibly TRBD2 on 7 matching bases. Trimming shortened V by 3 bases and J by 5 bases, and 16 bases separated the two germline ends. CDR3 length: 15 residues. Germline CDR1 and CDR2: SGHNT and YENEEA.

The chain joins TRBV30 to TRBJ2-3; the match to TRBD2 covers 7 bases. The CDR3 sequence is 14 residues long. Per germline, CDR1 GTSNPN and CDR2 SVGIG (reference sequence). Losses at the gene ends were 7 bases for V and 6 bases for J; bases not matched to a gene: 13. CDR3 residues: CASQASLGGDTQYF. Here the CDR3 DNA reads TGTGCCTCCCAGGCGTCTCTGGGAGGGGATACGCAGTATTTT.

J is TRBJ2-1 and V is TRBV30, with D possibly called TRBD1 or TRBD2 (5 bases each). Germline CDR1 and CDR2: GTSNPN and SVGIG (reference sequence). CDR3 size: 13 residues. V was trimmed by 0 bases and J by 6 bases, leaving 9 bases between them. CDR3 amino acids: CAWSVKGSNEQFF. In nucleotides, the CDR3 is TGTGCCTGGAGTGTGAAGGGGAGCAATGAGCAGTTCTTC.

The CDR3 coding sequence is TGCGCCAGCAGCTCACAAGCGGGAGAGGATGGGGAGCTGTTTTTT. As protein: CASSSQAGEDGELFF. The J gene is TRBJ2-2, the V gene TRBV5-1; 8 nucleotides line up with TRBD2. With 3 bases clipped from V and 8 bases from J, the junction kept 9 bases outside the gene matches. This CDR3 has 15 residues. CDR1 and CDR2 (germline): SGHRS, YFSETQ. Filled out from reference TRBV5-1 and TRBJ2-2, the complete variable domain reads KAGVTQTPRYLIKTRGQQVTLSCSPISGHRSVSWYQQTPGQGLQFLFEYFSETQRNKGNFPGRFSGRQFSNSRSEMNVSTLELGDSALYLCASSSQAGEDGELFFGEGSRLTVL.

This clone was observed once. The V call is TRBV18, the J call TRBJ2-7; D is possibly TRBD2 (6 bases). The V end was cut by 4 bases, the J end by 4 bases, with 8 bases between. The CDR3 runs to 12 residues. Germline V gene data show CDR1 as KGHSH and CDR2 as LQKENI. The CDR3 is CASSQEGYEQYF. The CDR3 DNA reads TGTGCCAGCTCACAGGAGGGATACGAGCAGTACTTC.

This chain uses TRBV10-3 with TRBJ2-2; 16 nucleotides agree with TRBD2. The CDR3 totals 17 residues. Trimming removed 6 bases from V and 7 bases from J; junction bases left unmatched: 8. The germline gives CDR1 ENHRY, CDR2 SYGVKD. The CDR3 region is CAISSGTSGRAVGELFF. The CDR3 coding sequence is TGTGCCATCAGCTCCGGGACTAGCGGGAGGGCTGTCGGGGAGCTGTTTTTT.

V is TRBV10-1 and J is TRBJ2-1, with 10 positions matching TRBD2. This CDR3 contains 15 residues. The germline V gene has CDR1 WNHNN and CDR2 SYGVQD (reference sequence). V was pared by 4 bases and J by 0 bases, with 0 bases of the junction left unmatched. The CDR3 loop is CASSASGSSYNEQFF. CDR3 nucleotides: TGCGCCAGCAGTGCTAGCGGGAGCTCCTACAATGAGCAGTTCTTC.

The chain carries TRBV18 and TRBJ2-1; no firm D call. The V gene lost 2 bases and the J gene lost 4 bases, with 9 bases spanning the gap. Germline assignment: CDR1 KGHSH and CDR2 LQKENI. The CDR3 is 14 amino acids. CDR3 region: CASSPNLDYNEQFF. Written as DNA, the CDR3 is TGTGCCAGCTCACCAAATCTAGATTACAATGAGCAGTTCTTC.

Only a few counts were recorded for this clone. The chain has TRBV9 and TRBJ2-7; 12 bases map to TRBD2. Germline assignment: CDR1 SGDLS and CDR2 YYNGEE. Trimming removed 1 base from V and 2 bases from J; junction bases left unmatched: 1. The CDR3 runs 15 residues. CDR3 protein: CASSVLAGGPYEQYF. As DNA, the CDR3 is TGTGCCAGCAGCGTACTAGCGGGAGGGCCCTACGAGCAGTACTTC.

The V and J genes are TRBV4-2 and TRBJ1-1; tentative D call: TRBD1 (6 bases). There are 14 residues in the CDR3. V lost 1 base to trimming and J lost 6 bases, with 12 bases between them. Germline V gene lookup returns CDR1 LGHNA and CDR2 YNFKEQ. The CDR3 here is CASSQVLQGAEAFF. CDR3 DNA sequence: TGTGCCAGCAGCCAAGTGCTACAGGGCGCTGAAGCTTTCTTT.